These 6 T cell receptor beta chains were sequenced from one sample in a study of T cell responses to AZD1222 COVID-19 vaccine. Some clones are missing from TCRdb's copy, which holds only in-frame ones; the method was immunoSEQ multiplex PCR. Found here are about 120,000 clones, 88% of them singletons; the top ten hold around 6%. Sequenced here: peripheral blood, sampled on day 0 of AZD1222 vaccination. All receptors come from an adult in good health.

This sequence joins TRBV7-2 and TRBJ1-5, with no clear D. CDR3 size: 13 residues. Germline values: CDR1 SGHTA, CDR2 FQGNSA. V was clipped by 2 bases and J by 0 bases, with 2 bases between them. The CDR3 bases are TGTGCCAGCAGCTTAAATAGCAATCAGCCCCAGCATTTT. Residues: CASSLNSNQPQHF.

In nucleotides, the CDR3 is TGTGCCAGCAGTGATTGGGACAGGGGTTCTTCGGCTGGAAACACCATATATTTT. Protein: CASSDWDRGSSAGNTIYF. The chain couples TRBV6-4 to TRBJ1-3; 10 bases are a match to TRBD1. This CDR3 contains 18 residues. V lost 3 bases to trimming and J lost 2 bases; unmatched junction nucleotides: 10. Germline CDR1 reads MRHNA; CDR2 reads SNTAGT.

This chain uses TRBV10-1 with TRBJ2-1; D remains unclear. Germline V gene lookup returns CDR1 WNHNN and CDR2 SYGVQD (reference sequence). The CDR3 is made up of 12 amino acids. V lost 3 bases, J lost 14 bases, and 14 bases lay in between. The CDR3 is CASSDQTEVEFF. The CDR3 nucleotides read TGCGCCAGCAGTGACCAAACAGAGGTGGAGTTCTTC.

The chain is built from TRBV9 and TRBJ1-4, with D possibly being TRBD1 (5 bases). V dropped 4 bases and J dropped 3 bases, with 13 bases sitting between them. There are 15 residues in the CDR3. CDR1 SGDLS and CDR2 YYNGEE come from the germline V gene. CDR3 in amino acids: CASSPQGSANEKLFF. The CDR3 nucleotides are TGTGCCAGCAGCCCCCAGGGAAGCGCTAATGAAAAACTGTTTTTT. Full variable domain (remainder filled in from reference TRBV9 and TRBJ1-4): DSGVTQTPKHLITATGQRVTLRCSPRSGDLSVYWYQQSLDQGLQFLIQYYNGEERAKGNILERFSAQQFPDLHSELNLSSLELGDSALYFCASSPQGSANEKLFFGSGTQLSVL.

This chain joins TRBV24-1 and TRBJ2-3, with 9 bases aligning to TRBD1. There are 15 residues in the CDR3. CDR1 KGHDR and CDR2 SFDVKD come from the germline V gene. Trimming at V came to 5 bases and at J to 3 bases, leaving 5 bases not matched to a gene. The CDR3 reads CATSGKTGGTDTQYF. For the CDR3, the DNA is TGTGCCACCAGTGGGAAGACAGGGGGGACAGATACGCAGTATTTT.

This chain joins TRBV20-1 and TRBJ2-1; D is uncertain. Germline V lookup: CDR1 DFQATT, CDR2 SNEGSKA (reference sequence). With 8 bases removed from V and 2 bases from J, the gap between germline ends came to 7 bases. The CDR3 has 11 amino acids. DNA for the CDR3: TGCAGTACGGATCCCTACAATGAGCAGTTCTTC. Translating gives CSTDPYNEQFF.